These 9 T cell receptor beta chains came from one sample sequenced in a study of spatial heterogeneity in lung cancer. Time point meaning: sample taken at primary tumor resection. TCRdb redid the calling of the 5' RACE reads with MiXCR, one entry per CDR3 protein. Here the sample spans around 15,000 distinct CDR3 sequences, about 3.9% being singletons. The source material was normal lung tissue next to the tumor, sampled at surgery. The receptors come from a male donor with early-stage non-small cell lung cancer.

This clonotype has a count of ten or more. For a library built for alpha chains, this beta chain is a stray read; little rests on its size. The chain links TRBV15 to TRBJ2-3, with D maybe TRBD2 (5 bases). CDR3 size: 12 residues. CDR1 is LNHNV, CDR2 YYDKDF, per germline (reference sequence). Between the trimmed V and J ends, which lost 4 bases and 6 bases, there was a span of 8 bases. CDR3 in DNA: TGTGCCACCAGCAAAAGGGAGGATACGCAGTATTTT. It codes for CATSKREDTQYF.

This clonotype was picked up many times. This beta chain represents an off-target read in a library built for alpha chains; its size is of limited meaning. The chain combines TRBV9 with TRBJ2-2, with 11 nucleotides matching TRBD2. The germline V gene has CDR1 SGDLS and CDR2 YYNGEE. Trimming cost V 3 bases and J 0 bases; bases outside gene matches: 13. This CDR3 has 20 residues. The CDR3 nucleotides read TGTGCCAGCAGCGGCAGACAGGGTGTTAGCGGGAGGGCGAACACCGGGGAGCTGTTTTTT. As protein: CASSGRQGVSGRANTGELFF.

This clonotype was observed at least ten times. Within a library made for alpha chains, this beta chain is off target, and its count is uninformative. V usage is TRBV5-5 and J usage is TRBJ2-6; possibly TRBD1 for D (5 bases). Germline CDR1 is SGHKS and CDR2 is YYEKEE (reference sequence). This CDR3 is built from 17 residues. Trimming shortened V by 0 bases and J by 0 bases, and 10 bases separated the two germline ends. The CDR3 coding sequence is TGTGCCAGCAGCTTGGTCGGACAATCCTCTGGGGCCAACGTCCTGACTTTC. Amino acids: CASSLVGQSSGANVLTF.

This clonotype occurred many times. The library was prepared for alpha chains; this beta chain is a stray read, so its frequency means little. The rearrangement links TRBV10-3 to TRBJ2-5; a possible D gene is TRBD1 (5 bases). Germline CDR1 and CDR2: ENHRY and SYGVKD. The CDR3 has 14 residues. Trimming shortened V by 0 bases and J by 3 bases, and 8 bases separated the two germline ends. The CDR3 sequence: CAISESSREETQYF. The CDR3 DNA is TGTGCCATCAGTGAGTCCAGCAGGGAAGAGACCCAGTACTTC.

This clonotype was seen many times. With the library built for alpha chains, this beta chain is off target and its frequency is not meaningful. The CDR3: CATKGQNTGELFF. The CDR3 DNA sequence: TGTGCCACCAAGGGACAGAACACCGGGGAGCTGTTTTTT. The chain uses TRBV24-1 and TRBJ2-2; perhaps TRBD1 as D (6 bases). V shed 8 bases and J shed 1 base, with 7 bases lying between them. The germline V gene has CDR1 KGHDR and CDR2 SFDVKD. The CDR3 is 13 amino acids.

This clonotype was counted at least ten times. The library was prepared for alpha chains; this beta chain is a stray read, so its frequency means little. The chain is built from TRBV29-1 and TRBJ2-2, with 7 bases matching TRBD2. With 7 bases clipped from V and 1 base from J, the junction kept 12 bases outside the gene matches. The CDR3 is 16 amino acids. Looked up from germline, CDR1 is SQVTM and CDR2 is ANQGSEA. CDR3 DNA sequence: TGCAGCGCCACCGCCTCTAGCGGCTTGAACACCGGGGAGCTGTTTTTT. Protein: CSATASSGLNTGELFF.

This clonotype was observed at least ten times. The library was prepared for alpha chains; this beta chain is a stray read, so its frequency means little. The rearrangement links TRBV29-1 to TRBJ2-7, with TRBD1 matching 9 bases. After removal of 0 bases from V and 4 bases from J, the junction contained 7 bases not matched to a gene. Germline V gene lookup returns CDR1 SQVTM and CDR2 ANQGSEA. The CDR3 length is 15 residues. CDR3 nucleotide sequence: TGCAGCGTTGAAGATCCCGAGACAGGGGGGTACGAGCAGTACTTC. This sequence encodes CSVEDPETGGYEQYF.

With regard to this clonotype: This beta chain turned up in a library designed for alpha chains; as an off-target read, its abundance says little. This chain connects TRBV6-5 to TRBJ2-6; D uncertain. V gave up 6 bases and J gave up 3 bases, with 9 bases separating them. The CDR3 consists of 14 residues. CDR1 is MNHEY, CDR2 SVGAGI, per germline. In DNA form, the CDR3 reads TGTGCCAGCAGCCCCTATAATGGGGCCAACGTCCTGACTTTC. Translation gives CASSPYNGANVLTF.

This clonotype was picked up many times. In a library made to pick up alpha chains, this beta chain is a stray read with a size that means little. This CDR3 reads CASSLGSTNTGELFF. The CDR3, as DNA: TGTGCCAGCAGCTTAGGCAGTACGAACACCGGGGAGCTGTTTTTT. The chain employs TRBV7-9 and TRBJ2-2; D is ambiguous. Germline-derived CDR1 and CDR2 are SEHNR and FQNEAQ (reference sequence). The V gene lost 1 base and the J gene lost 0 bases, with 6 bases spanning the gap. The CDR3 contains 15 residues. The full variable domain, its missing parts supplied by reference TRBV7-9 and TRBJ2-2, is DTGVSQNPRHKITKRGQNVTFRCDPISEHNRLYWYRQTLGQGPEFLTYFQNEAQLEKSRLLSDRFSAERPKGSFSTLEIQRTEQGDSAMYLCASSLGSTNTGELFFGEGSRLTVL.